The rows below give T cell receptor beta chains drawn from one sample of a study of T cell responses to AZD1222 COVID-19 vaccine. TCRdb's copy holds only in-frame clones and misses some; the assay was immunoSEQ multiplex PCR. The sample holds 95,000 to 150,000 clones; 89% are singletons and the top ten take 4.4%. Source: peripheral blood, taken on day 0 of AZD1222 vaccination. The origin of the receptors is an adult in good health. Each CDR3 is given with its conserved first and last residue. D genes are given only for firm matches. Some rows mark clone size as missing; the rest say once, few, many or name a class of expanded clone.

>TRBD1|TRBJ1-3|TRBV28|.
TGTGCCAGCAGTTTAGACAGGGTCGGAAACACCATATATTTT
CASSLDRVGNTIYF
>.|TRBJ1-3|TRBV11-2|.
TGTGCCAGCACTCCGATGGCCTCTGGAAACACCATATATTTT
CASTPMASGNTIYF
>TRBD2|TRBJ2-7|TRBV10-1|.
TGCGCCAGCAGCCTTAGCGGGACTTACGAGCAGTACTTC
CASSLSGTYEQYF
>TRBD2|TRBJ2-5|TRBV6-5|.
TGTGCCAGCAGTTACTCGCCAGCGGGAGGGCAAGAGACCCAGTACTTC
CASSYSPAGGQETQYF
>.|TRBJ2-7|TRBV7-2|.
TGTGCCAGCAGCTTAGCGACCTGGGGCGGAGAGCAGTACTTC
CASSLATWGGEQYF
>.|TRBJ1-5|TRBV18|once
TGTGCCAGCTCACCAGAAAGTAGCAATCAGCCCCAGCATTTT
CASSPESSNQPQHF
>.|TRBJ1-1|TRBV4-1|.
TGCGCCAGCAGGGCGATACTTAGAAACACTGAAGCTTTCTTT
CASRAILRNTEAFF
>.|TRBJ2-7|TRBV7-8|.
TGTGCCAGCAGCTGGAGGGGGACAGCCTACGAGCAGTACTTC
CASSWRGTAYEQYF
>.|TRBJ2-7|TRBV10-1|.
TGCGCCAGCAGTCCGAACAGGGTCCCCTACGAGCAGTACTTC
CASSPNRVPYEQYF
>TRBD1|TRBJ1-4|TRBV7-6|.
TGTGCCAGCAGCAGGAGGGACAGCTCAAATGAAAAACTGTTTTTT
CASSRRDSSNEKLFF
>TRBD1|TRBJ1-1|TRBV4-1|.
TGCGCCAGCAGCCTTGGGACAGCGAACACTGAAGCTTTCTTT
CASSLGTANTEAFF
>TRBD2|TRBJ2-7|TRBV6-1|.
TGTGCCAGCAGTGAAGCCGGGGGACTAGCGGGAGGTTCATGGGCCTACGAGCAGTACTTC
CASSEAGGLAGGSWAYEQYF
>TRBD1|TRBJ1-2|TRBV30|.
TGTGCCGCTAACAGGGGGGAGGGCTACACCTTC
CAANRGEGYTF
>.|TRBJ1-4|TRBV4-2|few
TGTGCCAGCAGCCAAGGCGACGGGCCGCGTGAAAAACTGTTTTTT
CASSQGDGPREKLFF
>.|TRBJ2-1|TRBV12-3/TRBV12-4|.
TGTGCCAGCACTAGGGGGAACAATGAGCAGTTCTTC
CASTRGNNEQFF
>TRBD1|TRBJ2-2|TRBV19|.
TGTGCCAGTAGTACCATCGGGACAGCCGGCGCCGGGGAGCTGTTTTTT
CASSTIGTAGAGELFF
>.|TRBJ2-5|TRBV3-1/TRBV3-2|.
TGTGCCAGCAGCCCAGGGGCAGAGACCCAGTACTTC
CASSPGAETQYF
>TRBD2|TRBJ2-3|TRBV7-8|.
TGTGCCAGCAGCTTCGGGACTAGCGGGAGGATCACAGATACGCAGTATTTT
CASSFGTSGRITDTQYF
>TRBD2|TRBJ2-5|TRBV7-2|.
TGTGCCAGCAGCTATAGGGGCGGAATAGCGGGGGGCATGAAAGAGACCCAGTACTTC
CASSYRGGIAGGMKETQYF
>TRBD1|TRBJ1-1|TRBV28|.
TGTGCCAGCAGTTGGGACAGCCTGAACACTGAAGCTTTCTTT
CASSWDSLNTEAFF
>TRBD2|TRBJ2-1|TRBV15|.
TGTGCCACCAGCAGGGCTAGCGGGCCAAACAATGAGCAGTTCTTC
CATSRASGPNNEQFF
>TRBD1|TRBJ1-1|TRBV6-5|few
TGTGCCAGCACCTACGACAGGGGCGAATCTGAAGCTTTCTTT
CASTYDRGESEAFF
>.|TRBJ1-3|TRBV12-3/TRBV12-4|.
TGTGCCAGCATTGGGGGCGGAAACACCATATATTTT
CASIGGGNTIYF
>.|TRBJ1-6|TRBV20-1|.
TGCAGTGCTAGTGCCAGGGACTATAATTCACCCCTCCACTTT
CSASARDYNSPLHF
>TRBD2|TRBJ2-2|TRBV3-1/TRBV3-2|.
TGTGCCAGCAGCCGATACCCCGGGACTAGGGCCGGGGAGCTGTTTTTT
CASSRYPGTRAGELFF
>.|TRBJ2-3|TRBV6-5|.
TGTGCCTCAGGGGGGGGATTAACAGATACGCAGTATTTT
CASGGGLTDTQYF
>.|TRBJ2-1|TRBV5-1|.
TGCGCCAGCAGCTTGGTACGGACCAGTGAGCAGTTCTTC
CASSLVRTSEQFF
>TRBD1|TRBJ1-6|TRBV11-2|.
TGTGCCAGCAGCCGACAGGGGTCACCCCTCCACTTT
CASSRQGSPLHF
>.|TRBJ1-4|TRBV7-2|.
TGTGCCAGCAGGACCGGGGTTCAAGAAAAACTGTTTTTT
CASRTGVQEKLFF
>.|TRBJ1-3|TRBV10-2|.
TGCGCCAGCAGTCCGGGGACTAGATCTGGAAACACCATATATTTT
CASSPGTRSGNTIYF
>TRBD1|TRBJ1-5|TRBV19|.
TGTGCCAGTAATACGGGGAGAGGACAGGGCAACAATCAGCCCCAGCATTTT
CASNTGRGQGNNQPQHF
>.|TRBJ1-2|TRBV12-3/TRBV12-4|.
TGTGCCAGCAGTATCCTGACTGGTGGCTACACCTTC
CASSILTGGYTF
>.|TRBJ2-7|TRBV5-5|.
TGTGCCAGCAGCTTGAGCCCAGGGCTGACCTACGAGCAGTACTTC
CASSLSPGLTYEQYF
>.|TRBJ1-2|TRBV6-1|.
TGTGCCAGCAGTGAAGGGGCCAGCCTTAACTATGGCTACACCTTC
CASSEGASLNYGYTF
>.|TRBJ1-2|TRBV10-3|.
TGTGCCATCAGCGGGGTCGGGGCAAAAGGCTACACCTTC
CAISGVGAKGYTF
>TRBD2|TRBJ2-3|TRBV3-1/TRBV3-2|.
TGTGCCAGCAGCCAAGATAGGGCGACTAGCGGGAGGGCAGATACGCAGTATTTT
CASSQDRATSGRADTQYF
>.|TRBJ1-2|TRBV23-1|.
TGCGCCAGCAGTCAGGAACGACAGTACCTCATTGGCTACACCTTC
CASSQERQYLIGYTF
>TRBD2|TRBJ2-4|TRBV19|.
TGTGCCAGTAGTGTGCCCCCGGGACTAGCGGGGGTTCCAGCCAAAAACATTCAGTACTTC
CASSVPPGLAGVPAKNIQYF
>.|TRBJ1-2|TRBV6-4|.
TGTGCCAGCAGTGAATCGGGCCCCAGGCAGGTCAGTCCCTATGGCTACACCTTC
CASSESGPRQVSPYGYTF
>TRBD1|TRBJ1-5|TRBV7-8|.
TGTGCCAGCAGCTCCAGCGGGGGACAGGGTGGCAATCAGCCCCAGCATTTT
CASSSSGGQGGNQPQHF
>.|TRBJ1-2|TRBV7-6|.
TGTGCCAGCAGCTTAGAGGCCGGGAACTACTATGGCTACACCTTC
CASSLEAGNYYGYTF
>.|TRBJ2-5|TRBV5-1|.
TGCGCCAGCAGCGGGGTGGGAGTCCGGGAGACCCAGTACTTC
CASSGVGVRETQYF
>.|TRBJ2-7|TRBV7-9|.
TGTGCCAGCAGCTTAGCGATGGATCACTACGAGCAGTACTTC
CASSLAMDHYEQYF
>TRBD1|TRBJ1-2|TRBV5-6|.
TGTGCCCGCAGGGGGGTAACGGGGGACCCTAACTATGGCTACACCTTC
CARRGVTGDPNYGYTF
>TRBD1|TRBJ1-5|TRBV2|.
TGTGCCAGCAGTGACAGGACAGGGGCCAATCAGCCCCAGCATTTT
CASSDRTGANQPQHF
>TRBD1|TRBJ1-1|TRBV6-5|.
TGTGCCAGCAGTAGGACAGGGGCCACTGAAGCTTTCTTT
CASSRTGATEAFF
>.|TRBJ1-4|TRBV4-1|few
TGCGCCAGCAGCCAGCCGGGGGCAACTAATGAAAAACTGTTTTTT
CASSQPGATNEKLFF